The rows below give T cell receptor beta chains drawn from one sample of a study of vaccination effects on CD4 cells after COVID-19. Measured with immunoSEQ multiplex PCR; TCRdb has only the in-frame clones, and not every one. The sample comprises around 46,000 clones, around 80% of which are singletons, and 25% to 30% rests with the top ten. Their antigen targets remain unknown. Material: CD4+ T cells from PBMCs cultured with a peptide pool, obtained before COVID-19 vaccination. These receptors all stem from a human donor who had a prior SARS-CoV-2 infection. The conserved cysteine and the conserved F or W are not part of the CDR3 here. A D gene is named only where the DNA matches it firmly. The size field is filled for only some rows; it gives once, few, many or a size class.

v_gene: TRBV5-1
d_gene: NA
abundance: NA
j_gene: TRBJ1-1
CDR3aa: ASRPWAGTEAF

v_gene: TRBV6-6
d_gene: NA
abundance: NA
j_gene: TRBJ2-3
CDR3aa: ASSRGFGQARGLAGTDTQY

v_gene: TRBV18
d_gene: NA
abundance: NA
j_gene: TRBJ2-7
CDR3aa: ASSPEGAYEQY

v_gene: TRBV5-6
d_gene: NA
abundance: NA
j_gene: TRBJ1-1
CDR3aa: ASSSRRGGTEAF

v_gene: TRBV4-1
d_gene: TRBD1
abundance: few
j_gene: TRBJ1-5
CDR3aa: ASSRTGRNQPQH

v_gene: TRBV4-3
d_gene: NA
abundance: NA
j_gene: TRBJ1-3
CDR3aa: ASSQGQESGNTIY

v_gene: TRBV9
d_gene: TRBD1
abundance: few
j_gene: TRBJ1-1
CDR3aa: ASSRQGLNTEAF

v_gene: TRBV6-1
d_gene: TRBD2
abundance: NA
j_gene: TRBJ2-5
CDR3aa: ASSGTSGDPSQETQY

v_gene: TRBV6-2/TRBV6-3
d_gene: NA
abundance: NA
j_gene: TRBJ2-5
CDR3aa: ASSYPGKETQY

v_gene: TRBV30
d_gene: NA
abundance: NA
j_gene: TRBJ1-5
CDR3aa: AWSGQHNQPQH

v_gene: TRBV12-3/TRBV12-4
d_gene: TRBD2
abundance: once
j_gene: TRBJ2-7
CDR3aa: ASRVTSGGEQY

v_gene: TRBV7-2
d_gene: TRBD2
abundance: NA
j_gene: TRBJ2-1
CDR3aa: ASSHTGTRSNEQF

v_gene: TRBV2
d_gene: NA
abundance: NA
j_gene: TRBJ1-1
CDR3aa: ASSESPRSVQGEAF

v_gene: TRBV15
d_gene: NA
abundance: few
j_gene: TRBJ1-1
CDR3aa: ATSRDPNTEAF

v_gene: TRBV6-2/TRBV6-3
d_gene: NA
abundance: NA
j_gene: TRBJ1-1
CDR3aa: ASSSRENTEAF

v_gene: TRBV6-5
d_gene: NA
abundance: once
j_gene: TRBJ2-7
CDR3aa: AVGAFTNEQY

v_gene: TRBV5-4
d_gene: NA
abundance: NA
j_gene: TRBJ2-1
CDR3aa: ASRQSGGTSSYNEQF

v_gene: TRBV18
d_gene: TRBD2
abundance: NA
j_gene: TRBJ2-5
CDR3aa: ASSPLAGLQETQY

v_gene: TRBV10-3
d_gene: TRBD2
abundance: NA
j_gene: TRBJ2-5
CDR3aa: AISRGGGSEETQY

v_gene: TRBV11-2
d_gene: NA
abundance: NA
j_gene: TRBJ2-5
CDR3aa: ASSLVPRTQETQY

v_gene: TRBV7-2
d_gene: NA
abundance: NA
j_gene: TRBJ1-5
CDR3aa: ASSSPGDRYQPQH

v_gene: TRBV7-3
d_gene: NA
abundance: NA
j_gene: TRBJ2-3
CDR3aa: ASSDPSIDTQY